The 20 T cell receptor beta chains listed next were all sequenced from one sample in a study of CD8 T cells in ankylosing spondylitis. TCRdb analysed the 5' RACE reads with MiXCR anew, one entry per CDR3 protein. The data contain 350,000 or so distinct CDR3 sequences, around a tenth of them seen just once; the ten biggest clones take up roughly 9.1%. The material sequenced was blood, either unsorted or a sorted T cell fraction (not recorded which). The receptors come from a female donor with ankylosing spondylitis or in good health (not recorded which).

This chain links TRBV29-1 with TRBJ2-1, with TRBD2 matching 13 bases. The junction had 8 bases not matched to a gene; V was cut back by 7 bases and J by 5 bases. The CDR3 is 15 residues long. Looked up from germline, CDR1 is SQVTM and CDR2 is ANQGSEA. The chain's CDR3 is CSGTRLAGGNNEQFF. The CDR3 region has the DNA TGCAGCGGCACCCGACTAGCGGGAGGAAACAATGAGCAGTTCTTC.

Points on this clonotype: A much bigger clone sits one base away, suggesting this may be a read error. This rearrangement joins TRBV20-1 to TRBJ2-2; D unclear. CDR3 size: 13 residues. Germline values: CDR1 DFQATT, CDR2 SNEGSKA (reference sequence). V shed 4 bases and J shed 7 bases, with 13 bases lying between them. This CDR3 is CSANLFSHGELFF. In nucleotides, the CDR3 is TGCAGTGCTAACCTATTTAGCCACGGGGAGCTGTTTTTT.

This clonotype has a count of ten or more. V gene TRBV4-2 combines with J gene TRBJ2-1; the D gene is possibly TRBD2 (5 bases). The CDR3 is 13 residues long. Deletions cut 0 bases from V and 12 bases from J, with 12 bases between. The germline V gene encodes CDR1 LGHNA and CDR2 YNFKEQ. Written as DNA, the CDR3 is TGTGCCAGCAGCCAAGATGTAGCGAACGCGCAGTTCTTC. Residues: CASSQDVANAQFF.

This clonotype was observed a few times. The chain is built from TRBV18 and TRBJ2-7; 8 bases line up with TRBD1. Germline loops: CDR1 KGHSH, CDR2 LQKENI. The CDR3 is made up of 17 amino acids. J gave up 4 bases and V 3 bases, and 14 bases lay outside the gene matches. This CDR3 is CASSPIAGTGNIYEQYF. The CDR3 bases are TGTGCCAGCTCACCTATAGCCGGGACAGGTAATATTTACGAGCAGTACTTC. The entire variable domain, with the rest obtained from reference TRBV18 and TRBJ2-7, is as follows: NAGVMQNPRHLVRRRGQEARLRCSPMKGHSHVYWYRQLPEEGLKFMVYLQKENIIDESGMPKERFSAEFPKEGPSILRIQQVVRGDSAAYFCASSPIAGTGNIYEQYFGPGTRLTVT.

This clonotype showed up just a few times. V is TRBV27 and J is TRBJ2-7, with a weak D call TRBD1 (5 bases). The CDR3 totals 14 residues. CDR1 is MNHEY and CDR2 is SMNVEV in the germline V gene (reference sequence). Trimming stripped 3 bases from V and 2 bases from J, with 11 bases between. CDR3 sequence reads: CASSLGRHPYEQYF. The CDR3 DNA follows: TGTGCCAGCAGTTTGGGGCGGCACCCCTACGAGCAGTACTTC.

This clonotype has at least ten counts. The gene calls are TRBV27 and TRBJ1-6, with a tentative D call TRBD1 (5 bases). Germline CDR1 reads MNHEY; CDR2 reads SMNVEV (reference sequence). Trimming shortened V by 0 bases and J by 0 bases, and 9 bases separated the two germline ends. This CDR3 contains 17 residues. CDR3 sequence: CASSLSGGSSYNSPLHF. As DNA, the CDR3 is TGTGCCAGCAGTTTATCTGGGGGGAGCTCCTATAATTCACCCCTCCACTTT.

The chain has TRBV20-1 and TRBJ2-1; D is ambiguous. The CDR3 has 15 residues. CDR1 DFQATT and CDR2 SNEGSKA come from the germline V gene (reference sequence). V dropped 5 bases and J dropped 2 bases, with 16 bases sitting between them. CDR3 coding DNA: TGCAGTGCTTATCCCGTAGGAGACGCCTACAATGAGCAGTTCTTC. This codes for CSAYPVGDAYNEQFF.

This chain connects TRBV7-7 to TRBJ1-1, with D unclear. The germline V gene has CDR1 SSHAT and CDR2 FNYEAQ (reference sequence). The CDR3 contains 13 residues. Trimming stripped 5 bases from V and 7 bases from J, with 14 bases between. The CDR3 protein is CASSLVPSGEAFF. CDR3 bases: TGTGCCAGCAGCCTAGTTCCCTCGGGTGAAGCTTTCTTT.

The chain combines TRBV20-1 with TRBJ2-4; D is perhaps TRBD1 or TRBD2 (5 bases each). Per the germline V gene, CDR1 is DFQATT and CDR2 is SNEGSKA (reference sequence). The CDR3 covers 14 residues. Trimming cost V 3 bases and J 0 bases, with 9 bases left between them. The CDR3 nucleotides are TGCAGTGCTAGTACAGGACTAGCCAAAAACATTCAGTACTTC. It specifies CSASTGLAKNIQYF.

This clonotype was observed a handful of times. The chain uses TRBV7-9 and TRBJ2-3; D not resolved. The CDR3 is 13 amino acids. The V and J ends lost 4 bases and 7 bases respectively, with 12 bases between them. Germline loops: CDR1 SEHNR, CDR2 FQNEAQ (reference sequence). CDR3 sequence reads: CASSSPIGYTQYF. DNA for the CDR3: TGTGCCAGCAGCTCGCCGATTGGCTATACGCAGTATTTT.

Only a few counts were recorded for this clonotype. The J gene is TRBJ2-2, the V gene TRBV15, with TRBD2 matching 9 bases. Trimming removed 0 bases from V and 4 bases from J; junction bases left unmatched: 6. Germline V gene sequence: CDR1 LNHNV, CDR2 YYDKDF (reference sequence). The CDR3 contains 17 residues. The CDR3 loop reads CATSRDLSSGATGELFF. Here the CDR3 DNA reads TGTGCCACCAGCAGAGACCTTTCTAGCGGGGCCACCGGGGAGCTGTTTTTT.

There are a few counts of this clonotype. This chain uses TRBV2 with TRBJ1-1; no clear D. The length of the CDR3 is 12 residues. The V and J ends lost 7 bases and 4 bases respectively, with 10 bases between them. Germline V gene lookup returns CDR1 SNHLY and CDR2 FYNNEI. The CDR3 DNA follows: TGTGCCAGCAATAAGGTCCGCACTGAAGCTTTCTTT. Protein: CASNKVRTEAFF.

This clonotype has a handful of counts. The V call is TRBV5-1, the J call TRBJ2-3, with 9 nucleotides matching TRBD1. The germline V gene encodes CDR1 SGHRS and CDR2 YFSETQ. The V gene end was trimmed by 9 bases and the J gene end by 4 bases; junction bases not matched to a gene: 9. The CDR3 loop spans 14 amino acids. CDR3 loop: CATTAGTGPDTQYF. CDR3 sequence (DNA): TGCGCCACCACCGCCGGGACAGGGCCAGATACGCAGTATTTT. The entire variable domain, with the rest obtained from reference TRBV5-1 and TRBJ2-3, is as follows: KAGVTQTPRYLIKTRGQQVTLSCSPISGHRSVSWYQQTPGQGLQFLFEYFSETQRNKGNFPGRFSGRQFSNSRSEMNVSTLELGDSALYLCATTAGTGPDTQYFGPGTRLTVL.

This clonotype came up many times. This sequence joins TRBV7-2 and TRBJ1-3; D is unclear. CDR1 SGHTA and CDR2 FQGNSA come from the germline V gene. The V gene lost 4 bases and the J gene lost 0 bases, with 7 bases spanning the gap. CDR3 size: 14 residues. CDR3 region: CASSSPFSGNTIYF. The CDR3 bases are TGTGCCAGCAGCTCCCCATTCTCTGGAAACACCATATATTTT.

CDR3 region: CSSLQGANTEAFF. CDR3 DNA sequence: TGCAGCTCTCTACAGGGAGCGAACACTGAAGCTTTCTTT. The gene calls are TRBV29-1 and TRBJ1-1; a weak D match, TRBD1 (6 bases). In germline, CDR1 is SQVTM, CDR2 ANQGSEA. Trimming removed 8 bases from V and 1 base from J, with 14 bases in between. The CDR3 contains 13 residues.

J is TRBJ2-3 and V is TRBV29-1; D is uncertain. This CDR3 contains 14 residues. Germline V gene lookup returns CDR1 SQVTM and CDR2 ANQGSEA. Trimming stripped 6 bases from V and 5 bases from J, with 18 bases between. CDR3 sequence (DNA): TGCAGCGTCATTAACCCTGAGAGTGAAGATACGCAGTATTTT. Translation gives CSVINPESEDTQYF.

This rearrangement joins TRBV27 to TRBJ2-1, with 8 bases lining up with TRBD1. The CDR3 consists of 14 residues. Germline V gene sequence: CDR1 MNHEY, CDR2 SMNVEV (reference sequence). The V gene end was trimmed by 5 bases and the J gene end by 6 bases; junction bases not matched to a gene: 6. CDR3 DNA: TGTGCCAGCAGTCGCGGGACAGGTTGCAATGAGCAGTTCTTC. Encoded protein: CASSRGTGCNEQFF.

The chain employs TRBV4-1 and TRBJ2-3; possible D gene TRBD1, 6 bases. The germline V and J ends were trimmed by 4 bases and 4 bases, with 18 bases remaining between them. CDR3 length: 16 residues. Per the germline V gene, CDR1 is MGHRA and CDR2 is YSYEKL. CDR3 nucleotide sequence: TGCGCCAGCAGCCTTCGACAGGCTGGACATCCAGATACGCAGTATTTT. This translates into CASSLRQAGHPDTQYF.

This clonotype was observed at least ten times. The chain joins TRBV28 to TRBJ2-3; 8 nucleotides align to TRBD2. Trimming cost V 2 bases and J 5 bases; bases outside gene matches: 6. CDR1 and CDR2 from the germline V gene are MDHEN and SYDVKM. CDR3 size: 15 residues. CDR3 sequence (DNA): TGTGCCAGCAGTTTACGAGCGGCGGGGGGAGATACGCAGTATTTT. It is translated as CASSLRAAGGDTQYF.

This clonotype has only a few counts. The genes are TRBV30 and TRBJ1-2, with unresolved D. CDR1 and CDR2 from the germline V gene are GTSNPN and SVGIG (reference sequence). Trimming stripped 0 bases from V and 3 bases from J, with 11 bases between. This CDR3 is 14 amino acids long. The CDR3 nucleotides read TGTGCCTGGAGTGTGGAGGCAGCCTACTATGGCTACACCTTC. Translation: CAWSVEAAYYGYTF.